Listed below are T cell receptor beta chains from one sample, sequenced in a study of breast tumors, draining lymph nodes, adjacent tissues. TCRdb analysed the multiplex PCR reads with MiXCR anew, one entry per CDR3 protein. The sample records some 120,000 distinct CDR3 sequences, just under 20% being singletons. The specimen was axillary lymph node tissue. These receptors were collected from a female donor with breast cancer. Some clones in this sample may be carry-over from other donors' samples. Each CDR3 is given with its conserved first and last residue. The D gene is left open where the match is weak. Expanded clones are given a class, and other clones once, few, many or no size at all.

d_gene | abundance | j_gene | v_gene | CDR3nt | CDR3aa
. | many | TRBJ2-2 | TRBV12-3/TRBV12-4 | TGTGCCAGCAGGTGGGGGCGGGCCGGGGAGCTGTTTTTT | CASRWGRAGELFF
TRBD1 | many | TRBJ1-5 | TRBV4-2 | TGTGCCAGCAGCCACGGAAAAGGGACAGGGGGCAATCAGCCCCAGCATTTT | CASSHGKGTGGNQPQHF
TRBD2 | many | TRBJ2-3 | TRBV5-4 | TGTGCCAGCAGCAGGACTAGCGGGATAACAGATACGCAGTATTTT | CASSRTSGITDTQYF
. | . | TRBJ2-2 | TRBV18 | TGTGCCAGCTCACCACTAAAGGTCGGCGGGGAGCTGTTTTTT | CASSPLKVGGELFF
. | . | TRBJ2-2 | TRBV7-9 | TGTGCCAGCAGCTTAGCGGGGGGCCAAATGGCCAGGGAGCTGTTTTTT | CASSLAGGQMARELFF
TRBD2 | many | TRBJ2-1 | TRBV3-1 | TGTGCCAGCAGCCAAACACACCAGCGGGGGACCTACAATGAGCAGTTCTTC | CASSQTHQRGTYNEQFF
TRBD1 | many | TRBJ2-7 | TRBV5-4 | TGTGCCAGCAGCGAAACTGGACAGGGAGTCGGCGAGCAGTACTTC | CASSETGQGVGEQYF
TRBD1 | many | TRBJ1-5 | TRBV5-8 | TGTGCCAGCAGCCGTAAACAGGGGCAACATCAGCCCCAGCATTTT | CASSRKQGQHQPQHF
TRBD2 | many | TRBJ2-1 | TRBV7-3 | TGTGCCAGCAGCTTGACTACTAGCGGGGGTTACAATGAGCAGTTCTTC | CASSLTTSGGYNEQFF
. | many | TRBJ2-2 | TRBV19 | TGTGCCAGTAGTATAGTGGGGACCGGGGAGCTGTTTTTT | CASSIVGTGELFF
. | many | TRBJ2-5 | TRBV27 | TGTGCCAGCAGTTCCAGGGGACTTCCCTCCCAGTACTTC | CASSSRGLPSQYF
. | many | TRBJ2-3 | TRBV27 | TGTGCCAGCAGTCCAGACTTGTTTTGGGATACGCAGTATTTT | CASSPDLFWDTQYF
. | many | TRBJ2-7 | TRBV15 | TGTGCCACCAGCACCTATTTGGGCGAGCAGTACTTC | CATSTYLGEQYF
TRBD2 | few | TRBJ2-5 | TRBV5-1 | TGCGCCAGCAGCCGTGCAGCGGGAGGGGAGACCCAGTACTTC | CASSRAAGGETQYF
. | . | TRBJ1-5 | TRBV28 | TGTGCCAGCAGAAAGTACAGGGAGGATCAGCCCCAGCATTTT | CASRKYREDQPQHF
. | many | TRBJ2-5 | TRBV25-1 | TGTGCCAGCAGTGAATTGTCGACCGGGGTGGGGGCCGGAGAGACCCAGTACTTC | CASSELSTGVGAGETQYF
TRBD1 | many | TRBJ1-6 | TRBV7-2 | TGTGCCAGCAGCACAGGGGTTGGGCGGTCTTATTCACCCCTCCACTTT | CASSTGVGRSYSPLHF
TRBD2 | once | TRBJ2-5 | TRBV7-9 | TGTGCCAGCAGCAGAGAGGGGACTAGCGCCGAGACCCAGTACTTC | CASSREGTSAETQYF